This T cell receptor (beta chain) was sequenced during a study of technical replicates of blood from a handful of donors. V shed 5 bases and J shed 1 base, with 20 bases lying between them. Germline-derived CDR1 and CDR2 are MRHNA and SNTAGT. The CDR3 has 17 amino acids. Assay: immunoSEQ multiplex PCR; the TCRdb copy retains only in-frame clones and omits some. The repertoire holds more than 65,000 clones, with approximately 93% as singletons. This chain joins TRBV6-4 and TRBJ1-1, with D perhaps matching TRBD1 (6 bases). This clonotype originated in a human donor in good health. The sample comprised T cells isolated from PBMCs. The CDR3 DNA reads as TGTGCCAGCAGTAGGGACGGGGGGCGCGTGGCGAACACTGAAGCTTTCTTT. This sequence encodes CASSRDGGRVANTEAFF.